A single T cell receptor (beta chain) is shown here with its context. Assay: immunoSEQ multiplex PCR; the TCRdb copy retains only in-frame clones and omits some. The sample carries around 400,000 clones, roughly four fifths recorded once. The CDR3 runs 13 residues. The germline CDR1 and CDR2 sequences are MNHEY and SVGAGI. The ends lost 7 bases at V and 1 base at J; junction bases unmatched: 3. Cohort assignment relied on participant-reported clinical history. The source of the sample is a study of blood T cell repertoires in COVID-19. Study context: Specimens from acute and convalescent COVID-19 originated in the United States, Italy and Spain. PBMCs, B-cell-depleted T cells, or T cells provided the cDNA or gDNA that made up the material.

Sequenced: PBMCs or T cells enriched from blood (not recorded which). The clonotype comes from a woman in her forties or fifties who had recovered from COVID-19. The chain combines TRBV6-5 with TRBJ1-1, with 7 bases identical to TRBD1. CDR3 loop: CASTRQGNTEAFF. CDR3 in DNA: TGTGCCAGCACAAGACAGGGGAACACTGAAGCTTTCTTT.